Below are 16 T cell receptor beta chains sequenced from a single sample in a study of CD8 T cells in ankylosing spondylitis. TCRdb passed the 5' RACE reads through MiXCR, listing each CDR3 protein once. Of 240,000 or so distinct CDR3 sequences listed, over 8.5% are singletons. The sample was blood, either unsorted or a sorted T cell fraction (not recorded which). The receptors derive from a male donor with ankylosing spondylitis or in good health (not recorded which).

This chain joins TRBV2 and TRBJ2-7; 7 positions agree with TRBD1. Germline CDR1 SNHLY, CDR2 FYNNEI. The J segment lost 2 bases and the V segment lost 4 bases, leaving 2 bases of the junction unmatched. The CDR3 totals 13 residues. In DNA form, the CDR3 reads TGTGCCAGCAGTGTAGACAGGGCCTACGAGCAGTACTTC. Protein product: CASSVDRAYEQYF.

This clonotype was recorded at least ten times. The chain links TRBV28 to TRBJ2-7, with 10 nucleotides matching TRBD1. CDR1 and CDR2 from the germline V gene are MDHEN and SYDVKM. The CDR3 consists of 16 residues. The V and J ends lost 5 bases and 5 bases, in that order; junction bases with no gene match: 12. For the CDR3, the DNA is TGTGCCAGCAGTGATGTGGGACAGGGGATAAGGGACGAGCAGTACTTC. As protein: CASSDVGQGIRDEQYF.

This sequence joins TRBV5-1 and TRBJ2-3; D may be TRBD2 (5 bases). CDR3 length equals 15 residues. CDR1 is SGHRS and CDR2 is YFSETQ in the germline V gene. Trimming removed 2 bases at V and 0 bases at J, with 10 bases between. The DNA of the CDR3 is TGCGCCAGCAGCTTATCCAGGACTAGCACAGATACGCAGTATTTT. It specifies CASSLSRTSTDTQYF.

This clonotype has ten or more counts. This chain joins TRBV20-1 and TRBJ1-4, with a tentative D call TRBD1 (6 bases). V was pared by 4 bases and J by 7 bases, with 19 bases between. This CDR3 contains 15 residues. Germline CDR1 DFQATT, CDR2 SNEGSKA (reference sequence). The CDR3 sequence: CSANPGGKVFEKLFF. DNA for the CDR3: TGCAGTGCTAACCCCGGGGGCAAAGTTTTTGAAAAACTGTTTTTT.

This clonotype was detected many times. The chain recombines TRBV27 with TRBJ2-2; possibly TRBD1 for D (6 bases). The germline CDR1 and CDR2 sequences are MNHEY and SMNVEV (reference sequence). The CDR3 has 16 residues. The V end lost 4 bases, the J end lost 6 bases, and 18 bases lay between the germline ends. CDR3 DNA: TGTGCCAGCAGTTCGATTCTCACAGGGAAGGCCGGGGAGCTGTTTTTT. Protein sequence: CASSSILTGKAGELFF.

This clonotype has at least ten counts. The chain joins TRBV20-1 to TRBJ2-2; perhaps TRBD2 as D (5 bases). V was pared by 2 bases and J by 1 base, with 8 bases between. This CDR3 is built from 14 residues. CDR1 and CDR2 (germline): DFQATT, SNEGSKA (reference sequence). The CDR3 reads CSARLARNTGELFF. CDR3 in DNA: TGCAGTGCTAGACTAGCCCGGAACACCGGGGAGCTGTTTTTT.

There are a few counts of this clonotype. This chain links TRBV2 with TRBJ1-2; 12 positions agree with TRBD1. Trimming took 7 bases from V and 7 from J; bases not matched to a gene: 19. Germline V gene lookup returns CDR1 SNHLY and CDR2 FYNNEI. The CDR3 totals 18 residues. CDR3 in amino acids: CASKPGQGASWPAGGYTF. The CDR3 region has the DNA TGTGCCAGCAAGCCGGGACAGGGGGCCTCCTGGCCTGCGGGTGGCTACACCTTC.

Ten or more counts support this clonotype. The J gene is TRBJ2-1, the V gene TRBV7-3; 12 bases are a match to TRBD2. This CDR3 has 17 residues. V trimming: 5 bases; J trimming: 9 bases; junction bases outside the gene matches: 14. Germline lookup yields CDR1 SGHTA and CDR2 FQGTGA. CDR3 region: CASSQTASGRAEVEQFF. The CDR3 DNA follows: TGTGCCAGCAGCCAAACGGCTAGCGGGAGGGCCGAGGTTGAGCAGTTCTTC.

This chain joins TRBV7-9 and TRBJ2-3; D unresolved. Germline V CDR1 and CDR2: SEHNR, FQNEAQ (reference sequence). The CDR3 length is 12 residues. Trimming removed 5 bases from V and 5 bases from J, with 8 bases in between. In nucleotides, the CDR3 is TGTGCCAGCAGCCCACAAGTAGATACGCAGTATTTT. Translated, it gives CASSPQVDTQYF.

This clonotype was detected ten times or more. The chain employs TRBV10-3 and TRBJ1-2, with D perhaps matching TRBD1 (6 bases). Trimming stripped 2 bases from V and 2 bases from J, with 21 bases between. This CDR3 contains 18 residues. The germline CDR1 and CDR2 sequences are ENHRY and SYGVKD. CDR3 amino acids: CAISERRGHLILNYGYTF. The CDR3 DNA reads TGTGCCATCAGTGAGAGGAGGGGACATCTCATTCTGAACTATGGCTACACCTTC.

The chain joins TRBV2 to TRBJ1-2; 10 bases line up with TRBD1. The ends lost 6 bases at V and 6 bases at J; junction bases unmatched: 4. CDR1 is SNHLY and CDR2 is FYNNEI in the germline V gene. CDR3 length equals 13 residues. The CDR3 region has the DNA TGTGCCAGCAGGGATGACAGGGGGCATGGCTACACCTTC. It specifies CASRDDRGHGYTF.

The rearrangement joins TRBV29-1 to TRBJ1-4, with TRBD1 matching over 7 bases. With V trimmed by 5 bases and J by 6 bases, 12 bases remained unmatched. Per germline, CDR1 SQVTM and CDR2 ANQGSEA. CDR3 length equals 15 residues. The CDR3 spells CSVSLRGQYDEKLFF. In DNA form, the CDR3 reads TGCAGCGTTTCCCTTCGGGGACAGTATGATGAAAAACTGTTTTTT. The full variable domain, rest sourced from reference TRBV29-1 and TRBJ1-4, is SAVISQKPSRDICQRGTSLTIQCQVDSQVTMMFWYRQQPGQSLTLIATANQGSEATYESGFVIDKFPISRPNLTFSTLTVSNMSPEDSSIYLCSVSLRGQYDEKLFFGSGTQLSVL.

As regards this clonotype: Possible read error: a much larger clone is one base away. The chain carries TRBV5-1 and TRBJ1-5; 9 nucleotides align to TRBD1. The ends lost 3 bases at V and 5 bases at J; junction bases unmatched: 0. Germline CDR1 is SGHRS and CDR2 is YFSETQ. The CDR3 is 13 amino acids. CDR3 coding DNA: TGCGCCAGCAGCTGGGACAGGGATCAGCCCCAGCATTTT. Translated: CASSWDRDQPQHF.

CDR3 protein: CASSIGRVVPYNEQFF. CDR3 sequence (DNA): TGTGCCAGTAGTATAGGGCGGGTGGTCCCCTACAATGAGCAGTTCTTC. This chain links TRBV19 with TRBJ2-1; the D gene is possibly TRBD2 (5 bases). V lost 1 base and J 2 bases, leaving 12 bases between the germline ends. Germline V gene lookup returns CDR1 LNHDA and CDR2 SQIVND (reference sequence). This CDR3 has 16 residues.

This clonotype showed up many times. The chain combines TRBV3-1 with TRBJ2-1, with D unclear. Germline V gene lookup returns CDR1 LGHDT and CDR2 YNNKEL (reference sequence). The ends were cut back, 3 bases at V and 10 bases at J, with 13 bases in the middle. CDR3 size: 13 residues. The DNA of the CDR3 is TGTGCCAGCAGCCAGCTCTCAGTGGACGAGCAGTTCTTC. Protein product: CASSQLSVDEQFF.

This clonotype was detected ten times or more. J is TRBJ2-2 and V is TRBV24-1; TRBD1 or TRBD2 may be the D gene (5 bases each). The CDR3 runs 15 residues. CDR1 is KGHDR, CDR2 SFDVKD, per germline. V was shortened by 3 bases and J by 2 bases, with 9 bases between the two germline ends. Here the CDR3 reads CATSDGDRNTGELFF. CDR3 DNA: TGTGCCACCAGTGATGGGGACCGAAACACCGGGGAGCTGTTTTTT.